These T cell receptor beta chains were read from a single sample in a study of Graves' ophthalmopathy and Graves' hyperthyroidism. TCRdb recomputed calls from the multiplex PCR reads with MiXCR, one row per CDR3 protein. The table includes roughly 400,000 distinct CDR3 sequences, roughly 14% detected once. The sequencing input was peripheral blood. All receptors derive from a woman younger than 35 with stable Graves' hyperthyroidism. Both conserved end residues are part of each CDR3. The D gene is left open where the match is weak. Size is stated for part of the rows, as once, few or many counts, or as a class when the clone is expanded.

j_call clone_size d_call v_call cdr3_length cdr3_nt cdr3_aa
TRBJ1-5 many NA TRBV2 13 TGTGCCAGCAGTTTTGATGGCAATCAGCCCCAGCATTTT CASSFDGNQPQHF
TRBJ2-7 few NA TRBV4-1 13 TGCGCCAGCAGCCGGACACTCTCCTACGAGCAGTACTTC CASSRTLSYEQYF
TRBJ1-1 many NA TRBV11-1 16 TGTGCCAGCAGCTTAGCTGGGACCTTTGGGGGCACTGAAGCTTTCTTT CASSLAGTFGGTEAFF
TRBJ2-7 many NA TRBV11-2 13 TGTGCCAGCAGCTTATGGGGGCGCTCCGAGCAGTACTTC CASSLWGRSEQYF
TRBJ2-5 NA TRBD2 TRBV4-1 15 TGCGCCAGCAGCCATAGCGGGGGGGCCGGGGAGACCCAGTACTTC CASSHSGGAGETQYF
TRBJ1-1 NA NA TRBV28 15 TGTGCCAGCAGTCCCCCGACCCCCATGAACACTGAGGCTTTCTTT CASSPPTPMNTEAFF
TRBJ1-1 many NA TRBV7-3 13 TGTGCCAGCAGCCCCTACGGGGTGGGTGAAGCTTTCTTT CASSPYGVGEAFF
TRBJ1-3 many TRBD1 TRBV6-1 16 TGTGCCAGCAGTGATTCGACAGGGACTGGTGGAAACACCATATATTTT CASSDSTGTGGNTIYF
TRBJ2-5 many TRBD1 TRBV29-1 14 TGCAGCGTTGACAGGGGGTGGGGGCAAGAGACCCAGTACTTC CSVDRGWGQETQYF
TRBJ1-5 NA NA TRBV4-1 18 TGCGCCAGCAGCCAAGTATTCCGGCGGGGGTATAGCAATCAGCCCCAGCATTTT CASSQVFRRGYSNQPQHF
TRBJ1-1 many TRBD1 TRBV6-1 14 TGTGCCAGCAACAGACAGGGGGGGGCCACTGAAGCTTTCTTT CASNRQGGATEAFF
TRBJ2-5 many TRBD2 TRBV20-1 17 TGCAGTGCGCCCTCGGGGCGGGGGACCGTTGGACAAGAGACCCAGTACTTC CSAPSGRGTVGQETQYF
TRBJ2-5 NA TRBD1 TRBV6-5 15 TGTGCCAGCAGTTACTCGACAGGGCTCCAAGAGACCCAGTACTTC CASSYSTGLQETQYF
TRBJ1-2 NA NA TRBV6-1 12 TGTGCCAGCAGCCAGGGTTGGGATGGCTACACCTTC CASSQGWDGYTF
TRBJ2-2 many NA TRBV24-1 13 TGTGCCACCAGTGGAGTGGGCACCGGGGAGCTGTTTTTT CATSGVGTGELFF
TRBJ2-5 many TRBD2 TRBV9 18 TGTGCCAGCAGCGTAGGAGGCAAGCGGGGACCTCTACAAGAGACCCAGTACTTC CASSVGGKRGPLQETQYF
TRBJ1-5 many TRBD1 TRBV19 17 TGTGCCACCCAACCCCTCGGACAGGCGTTGATCAATCAGCCCCAGCATTTT CATQPLGQALINQPQHF
TRBJ1-1 many NA TRBV5-1 16 TGCGCCAGCAGCCCTATAGCTACAGGGTCTGACACTGAAGCTTTCTTT CASSPIATGSDTEAFF
TRBJ2-5 many TRBD2 TRBV6-5 14 TGTGCCAGCAGTTACGCTAGCGGGGGCGGGACCCAGTACTTC CASSYASGGGTQYF
TRBJ2-7 many NA TRBV2 14 TGTGCCAGCAGTGGGCTCAGGGGAGCCTACGAGCAGTACTTC CASSGLRGAYEQYF
TRBJ1-1 many NA TRBV18 15 TGTGCCAGCTCACCGCAAACAACAGGGTTGGGGGAAGCTTTCTTT CASSPQTTGLGEAFF
TRBJ1-1 many NA TRBV27 15 TGTGCCAGCAGTATTATTCAGGGGTTGGAGACTGAAGCTTTCTTT CASSIIQGLETEAFF
TRBJ2-5 NA NA TRBV11-2 14 TGTGCCAGCAGCTTATTTGGCACAAAAGAGACCCAGTACTTC CASSLFGTKETQYF
TRBJ1-2 many NA TRBV24-1 16 TGTGCCACCAGTGATTTTCGCCCGGCGGGGGGCTGGGGCTACACCTTC CATSDFRPAGGWGYTF
TRBJ1-5 NA NA TRBV3-1 12 TGTGCCAGCAGCCGAGGGCCCGGTCCCCAGCATTTT CASSRGPGPQHF
TRBJ1-2 many TRBD1 TRBV6-1 13 TGTGTCATCGAGCAGGGGGTGTCGTCTGGCTACACCTTC CVIEQGVSSGYTF
TRBJ2-2 NA NA TRBV28 17 TGTGCCAGCAGCCCTCCGCTCCTCGGGAGACGATCCGGGGAGCTGTTTTTT CASSPPLLGRRSGELFF
TRBJ2-2 NA NA TRBV5-1 14 TGCGCCAGCAGCTTTACAGGGCCCCCCGGGGAGCTGTTTTTT CASSFTGPPGELFF
TRBJ2-6 many NA TRBV10-1 13 TGCGCCAGGCCAGGGCCTGGGGCCAACGTCCTGACTTTC CARPGPGANVLTF
TRBJ2-1 NA NA TRBV11-3 12 TGTGCCAGCAGCTTCGTGAGGGGGGAGCAGTTCTTC CASSFVRGEQFF
TRBJ1-2 many NA TRBV24-1 13 TGTGCCACCAGTGCACCTGGGGGCTATGGCTACACCTTC CATSAPGGYGYTF
TRBJ2-7 many NA TRBV12-3/TRBV12-4 15 TGTGCCAGCAGTTTCGGGATGGGGGCTGCCGACGAGCAGTACTTC CASSFGMGAADEQYF
TRBJ1-5 many NA TRBV27 17 TGTGCCAGCAGTTCTACCGGGCGGACCCGTGGCAATCAGCCCCAGCATTTT CASSSTGRTRGNQPQHF
TRBJ1-5 many NA TRBV12-3/TRBV12-4 14 TGTGCCAGCAGTTTAAGTAATACAATTCAGCCCCAGCATTTT CASSLSNTIQPQHF
TRBJ1-1 many TRBD1 TRBV24-1 14 TGTGCCACCAGTGACGGGACAGGGGACACTGAAGCTTTCTTT CATSDGTGDTEAFF
TRBJ1-1 many TRBD1 TRBV20-1 14 TGCAGTGCGGAGAGGACAGGGGCCGGCACTGAAGCTTTCTTT CSAERTGAGTEAFF
TRBJ1-6 NA NA TRBV2 15 TGTGCCAGCAGTGAAAACGGATTAGGGAGTTCACCCCTCCACTTT CASSENGLGSSPLHF
TRBJ2-7 many NA TRBV28 14 TGTGCCAGCAGTCGAAGTCCAGGGGAGGGGAGGCAGTACTTC CASSRSPGEGRQYF
TRBJ1-1 many NA TRBV20-1 11 TGCAGTGCTGTAGACAGCCCTGAAGCTTTCTTT CSAVDSPEAFF
TRBJ1-6 many TRBD1 TRBV25-1 15 TGTGCCAGCAGTTCCGGGACAGGGCTTAATTCACCCCTCCACTTT CASSSGTGLNSPLHF
TRBJ2-7 many NA TRBV4-1 15 TGCGCCAGCAGCCAAGACTGGCAACAGGGAAGCGAGCAGTACTTC CASSQDWQQGSEQYF
TRBJ2-7 many NA TRBV6-5 15 TGTGCCAGCACGCCAGGGGGGGGGAGCTCCTACGAGCAGTACTTC CASTPGGGSSYEQYF
TRBJ2-5 many NA TRBV3-2 20 TGTGCCAGCAGCCAAGGTGTACAGAGACCTTGGACGACAGGGGACGAGACCCAGTACTTC CASSQGVQRPWTTGDETQYF
TRBJ2-7 many NA TRBV13 13 TGTGCCAGCAGCCCACCGGTTTCCTACGAGCAGTACTTC CASSPPVSYEQYF
TRBJ1-2 many TRBD1 TRBV29-1 14 TGCAGCGTTGAAGATCCCGACAGGGGCGCAGGCTACACCTTC CSVEDPDRGAGYTF
TRBJ2-6 once NA TRBV6-2/TRBV6-3 16 TGTGCCAGCAGTTACTCAGGGGGAGCTGGGGCCAACGTCCTGACTTTC CASSYSGGAGANVLTF
TRBJ1-6 many NA TRBV27 14 TGTGCCAGTCGACGACCGGGATTGAATTCACCCCTCCACTTT CASRRPGLNSPLHF